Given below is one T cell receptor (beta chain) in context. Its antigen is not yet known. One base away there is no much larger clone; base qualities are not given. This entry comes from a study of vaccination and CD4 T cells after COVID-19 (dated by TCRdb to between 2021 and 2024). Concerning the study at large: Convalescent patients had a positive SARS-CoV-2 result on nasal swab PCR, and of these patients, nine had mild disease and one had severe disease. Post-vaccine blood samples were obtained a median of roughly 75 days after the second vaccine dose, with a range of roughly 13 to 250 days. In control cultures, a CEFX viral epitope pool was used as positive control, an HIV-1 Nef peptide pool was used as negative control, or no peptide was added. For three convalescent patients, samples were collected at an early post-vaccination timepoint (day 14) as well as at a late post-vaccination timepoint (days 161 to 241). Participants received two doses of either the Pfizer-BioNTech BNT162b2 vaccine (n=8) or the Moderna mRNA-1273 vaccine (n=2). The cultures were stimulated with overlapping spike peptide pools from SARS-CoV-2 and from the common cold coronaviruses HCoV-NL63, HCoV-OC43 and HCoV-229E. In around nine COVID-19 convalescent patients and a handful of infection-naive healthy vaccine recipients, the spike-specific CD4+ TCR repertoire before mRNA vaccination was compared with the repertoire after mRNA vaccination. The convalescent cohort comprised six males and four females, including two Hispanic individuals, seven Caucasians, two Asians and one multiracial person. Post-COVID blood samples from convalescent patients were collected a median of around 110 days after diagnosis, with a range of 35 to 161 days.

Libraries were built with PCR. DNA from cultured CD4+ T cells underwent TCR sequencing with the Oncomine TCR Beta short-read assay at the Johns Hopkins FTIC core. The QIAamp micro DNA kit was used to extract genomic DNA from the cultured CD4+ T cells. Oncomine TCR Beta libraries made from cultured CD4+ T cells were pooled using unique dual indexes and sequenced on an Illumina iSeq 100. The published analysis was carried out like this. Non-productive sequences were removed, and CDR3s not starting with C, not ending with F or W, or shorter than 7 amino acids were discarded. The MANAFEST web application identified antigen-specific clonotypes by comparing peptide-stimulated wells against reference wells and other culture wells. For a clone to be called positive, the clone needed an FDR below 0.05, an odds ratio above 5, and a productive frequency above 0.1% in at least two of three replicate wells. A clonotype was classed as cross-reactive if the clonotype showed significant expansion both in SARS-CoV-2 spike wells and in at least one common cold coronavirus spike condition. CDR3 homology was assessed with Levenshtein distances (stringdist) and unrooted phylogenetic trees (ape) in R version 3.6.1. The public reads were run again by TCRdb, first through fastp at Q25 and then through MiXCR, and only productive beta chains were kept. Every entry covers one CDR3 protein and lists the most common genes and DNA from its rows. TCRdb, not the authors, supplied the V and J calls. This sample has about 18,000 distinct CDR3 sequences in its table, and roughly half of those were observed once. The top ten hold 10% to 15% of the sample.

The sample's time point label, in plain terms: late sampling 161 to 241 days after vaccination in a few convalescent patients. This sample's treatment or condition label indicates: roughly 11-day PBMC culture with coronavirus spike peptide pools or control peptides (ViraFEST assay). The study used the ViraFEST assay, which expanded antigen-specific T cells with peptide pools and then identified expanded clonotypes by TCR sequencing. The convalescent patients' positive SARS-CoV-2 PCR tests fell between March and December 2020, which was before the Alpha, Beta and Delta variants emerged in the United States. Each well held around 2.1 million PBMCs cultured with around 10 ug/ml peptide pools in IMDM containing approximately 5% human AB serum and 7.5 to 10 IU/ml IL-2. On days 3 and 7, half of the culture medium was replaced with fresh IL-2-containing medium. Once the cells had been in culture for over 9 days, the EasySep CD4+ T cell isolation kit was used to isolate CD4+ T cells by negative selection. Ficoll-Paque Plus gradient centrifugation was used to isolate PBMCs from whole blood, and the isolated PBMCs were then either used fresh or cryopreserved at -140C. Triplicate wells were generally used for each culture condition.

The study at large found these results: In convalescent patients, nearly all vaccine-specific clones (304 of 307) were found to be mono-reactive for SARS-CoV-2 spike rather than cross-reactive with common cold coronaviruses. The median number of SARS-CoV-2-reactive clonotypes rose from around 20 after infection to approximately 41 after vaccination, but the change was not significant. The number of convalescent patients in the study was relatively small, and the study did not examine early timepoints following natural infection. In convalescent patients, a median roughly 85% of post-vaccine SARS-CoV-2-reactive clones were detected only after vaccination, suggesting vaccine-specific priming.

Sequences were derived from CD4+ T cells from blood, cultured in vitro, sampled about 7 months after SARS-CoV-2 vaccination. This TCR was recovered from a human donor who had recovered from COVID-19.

The CDR3 is CASSRFSPAGQETQYF. Here is the DNA: TGTGCCAGCAGCCGATTTAGCCCCGCGGGGCAAGAGACCCAGTACTTC. Recombination connected TRBV5-6 to TRBJ2-5; the D gene is perhaps TRBD2, from 6 matching bases. From the cysteine through the phenylalanine, the CDR3 covers 16 amino acids. The only DNA kept is the CDR3, 48 bases in frame from the first base. In the germline V gene, CDR1 corresponds to SGHDT and CDR2 to YYEEEE. The trim is 4 bases for V and 2 bases for J, with a gap of 18 bases between the germline ends.